What follows are 21 T cell receptor beta chains derived from one specimen sequenced in a study of T cells in women clearing cervical HPV infection. Data came from immunoSEQ multiplex PCR; TCRdb stores just in-frame clones and leaves some out. This sample's table reports about 39,000 clones. The sequenced sample consisted of blood buffy coat. The source of these receptors is a woman aged 18 to 75 with a cervical HPV16 infection that either progressed to CIN3+ or cleared (not recorded which).

As to this clone: The read falls 3 residues short of the CDR3 end, and the missing part is taken from the germline J gene. The rearrangement links TRBV29-1 to TRBJ1-6; D is possibly TRBD1 (5 bases). Trimming took off 1 base at V and 10 bases at J, with 17 bases between the two ends. Germline V gives CDR1 SQVTM, CDR2 ANQGSEA. This CDR3 is built from 15 residues. The CDR3: CSVEARDLRESPLHF. Incomplete CDR3 DNA: TGCAGCGTTGAAGCCAGGGATTTACGGGAGTCACCC.

To note about this clone: With the read ending 3 residues before the CDR3 end, the germline J gene is used to fill in that end. The chain couples TRBV5-4 to TRBJ2-7, with 8 nucleotides matching TRBD2. The trim removed 3 bases at V and 3 bases at J, leaving 5 bases unmatched. Per germline, CDR1 SGHNT and CDR2 YYREEE (reference sequence). There are 14 residues in the CDR3. CDR3 DNA, as far as it was read: TGTGCCAGCAGCTGGGGGCGGGGGGACTACGAG. This sequence encodes CASSWGRGDYE. The entire CDR3 reads CASSWGRGDYEQYF.

About this clone itself: The CDR3 end lies 3 residues beyond the end of the read and is filled in from the germline J gene. The chain recombines TRBV20-1 with TRBJ2-3, with 12 bases matching TRBD2. V was clipped by 3 bases and J by 1 base; unmatched bases: 2. This CDR3 has 15 residues. Germline-derived CDR1 and CDR2 are DFQATT and SNEGSKA (reference sequence). The sequenced part of the CDR3 DNA is TGCAGTGCTAGGAGACTAGCGGGGGGCACAGATACG. It encodes CSARRLAGGTDT. The whole CDR3 reads CSARRLAGGTDTQYF.

Regarding this clone: The read stops 3 residues short of the end of the CDR3; the missing end is completed from the germline J gene. V gene TRBV10-1 combines with J gene TRBJ2-3, with D perhaps TRBD2 (5 bases). Germline values: CDR1 WNHNN, CDR2 SYGVQD (reference sequence). The V end lost 3 bases, the J end lost 2 bases, and 12 bases lay between the germline ends. The CDR3 runs 15 residues. The CDR3 DNA, read in part, is TGCGCCAGCAGTGATGGAGGACTTGCCACAGATACG. Protein product: CASSDGGLATDT. The complete CDR3 sequence is CASSDGGLATDTQYF.

Comment on this clone: The read gets to within 3 residues of the CDR3 end, and the germline J gene fills in the rest. The identical CDR3 is also encoded by other nucleotide sequences in the sample. The rearrangement uses TRBV7-9 and TRBJ1-1, with D possibly TRBD1 on 5 matching bases. V gave up 7 bases and J gave up 1 base, with 10 bases separating them. The CDR3 totals 13 residues. Germline CDR1 SEHNR, CDR2 FQNEAQ (reference sequence). CDR3 DNA (partial): TGTGCCAGCATTCGGGGGGGGAACACTGAA. Translation gives CASIRGGNTE. Given in full, the CDR3 is CASIRGGNTEAFF.

Comment on this clone: Read data end 3 residues before the CDR3 end; the end is taken from the germline J gene. The chain couples TRBV10-3 to TRBJ1-1, with 9 bases that match TRBD1. V lost 4 bases and J lost 3; bases outside the gene matches: 3. This CDR3 region has 14 residues. Germline V gene lookup returns CDR1 ENHRY and CDR2 SYGVKD. CDR3 sequence reads: CAISGTGGYTEAFF. CDR3 DNA, as far as it was read: TGTGCCATCAGTGGTACAGGGGGCTACACTGAA.

Comment on this clone: Read data end 3 residues before the CDR3 end; the end is taken from the germline J gene. This sequence joins TRBV5-1 and TRBJ2-5; the D is unclear. Germline CDR1 is SGHRS and CDR2 is YFSETQ. V was shortened by 1 base and J by 5 bases, with 12 bases between the two germline ends. The CDR3 extends over 14 amino acids. CDR3 amino acids: CASSLLWPEETQYF. The sequenced CDR3 bases are TGCGCCAGCAGCTTGCTTTGGCCTGAGGAGACC. Full variable domain (outside the CDR3, taken from reference TRBV5-1 and TRBJ2-5): KAGVTQTPRYLIKTRGQQVTLSCSPISGHRSVSWYQQTPGQGLQFLFEYFSETQRNKGNFPGRFSGRQFSNSRSEMNVSTLELGDSALYLCASSLLWPEETQYFGPGTRLLVL.

About this clone: From the germline J gene comes the end of the CDR3, since the read stops 3 residues before it. The chain uses TRBV19 and TRBJ2-2; TRBD1 matches at 8 bases. The CDR3 is made up of 14 amino acids. V lost 6 bases and J lost 0; bases outside the gene matches: 0. CDR1 is LNHDA and CDR2 is SQIVND in the germline V gene (reference sequence). The CDR3 bases that were read are TGTGCCAGTAGACAGGGGGCGAACACCGGGGAG. Its translation is CASRQGANTGE. The CDR3 as a whole reads CASRQGANTGELFF.

CDR3 bases read: TGTGCCAGCAATCCAGGGAGGGCCGGGGAG. This encodes CASNPGRAGE. The full-length CDR3 reads as CASNPGRAGELFF. The gene calls are TRBV2 and TRBJ2-2, with 7 bases identical to TRBD2. The read is 3 residues too short to cover the CDR3 end, so that end is filled in from the germline J gene. This CDR3 has 13 residues. Germline V gene sequence: CDR1 SNHLY, CDR2 FYNNEI. Trimming removed 7 bases from V and 6 bases from J; junction bases left unmatched: 5. The variable domain in full, with the rest retrieved from reference TRBV2 and TRBJ2-2, is EPEVTQTPSHQVTQMGQEVILRCVPISNHLYFYWYRQILGQKVEFLVSFYNNEISEKSEIFDDQFSVERPDGSNFTLKIRSTKLEDSAMYFCASNPGRAGELFFGEGSRLTVL.

For this clone: Sequencing ends 3 residues short of the CDR3 end; the germline J gene provides the rest. The chain recombines TRBV5-6 with TRBJ1-2; tentative D call: TRBD1 (6 bases). This CDR3 spans 14 amino acids. Germline-derived CDR1 and CDR2 are SGHDT and YYEEEE. V lost 4 bases and J 0 bases, leaving 10 bases between the germline ends. The part of the CDR3 DNA that was read is TGTGCCAGCAGCGATCGGACAGCTAACTATGGC. Encoded protein: CASSDRTANYG. The entire CDR3 is CASSDRTANYGYTF.

A note on this clone: The read ends 3 residues shy of where the CDR3 ends; the end is completed using the germline J gene. The chain uses TRBV29-1 and TRBJ2-2; the D gene is possibly TRBD1 (6 bases). V lost 6 bases and J 2 bases, leaving 13 bases between the germline ends. The germline V gene has CDR1 SQVTM and CDR2 ANQGSEA. The CDR3 is made up of 14 amino acids. CDR3 sequence: CSVPGHFNTGELFF. The sequenced CDR3 bases are TGCAGCGTCCCGGGACACTTCAACACCGGGGAG.

As concerns this clone: The DNA ends 3 residues before the CDR3 does, and the rest of the CDR3 is filled in from the germline J gene. This sequence joins TRBV11-2 and TRBJ1-1; D is ambiguous. CDR1 is SGHAT and CDR2 is FQNNGV in the germline V gene. The CDR3 has 14 residues. Partial CDR3 DNA: TGTGCCAGCAGCTTGAAACCGGGCCTCGGCGGG. It is translated as CASSLKPGLGG. Given in full, the CDR3 is CASSLKPGLGGAFF.

As for this clone: Read coverage stops 3 residues before the CDR3 terminus; the germline J gene supplies the remainder. The V and J genes are TRBV27 and TRBJ2-1; a possible D gene is TRBD2 (6 bases). V was cut by 4 bases and J by 7 bases, with 14 bases left in between. From germline, CDR1 is MNHEY and CDR2 SMNVEV (reference sequence). The CDR3 loop spans 14 amino acids. The CDR3 loop reads CASSSPGLPNEQFF. The CDR3 DNA, read in part, is TGTGCCAGCAGTTCTCCGGGACTCCCTAATGAG.

CDR3 DNA (partial): TGTGCCAGCAGCCAATCGGGGGGAAAGGGTGAAAAA. Encoded protein: CASSQSGGKGEK. The entire CDR3 reads CASSQSGGKGEKLFF. The chain is built from TRBV14 and TRBJ1-4; D perhaps matches TRBD1 (5 bases). The sequence runs out 3 residues before the end of the CDR3; the remainder is reconstructed from the germline J gene. The V gene lost 2 bases and the J gene lost 7 bases, with 14 bases spanning the gap. CDR1 SGHDN and CDR2 FVKESK come from the germline V gene. The CDR3 covers 15 residues.

On this clone: The read finishes 3 residues shy of the CDR3 end, and the germline J gene is used to complete it. The chain carries TRBV19 and TRBJ1-1; 7 nucleotides align to TRBD1. Trimming took 5 bases from V and 7 from J; bases not matched to a gene: 10. CDR3 length: 14 residues. CDR1 is LNHDA, CDR2 SQIVND, per germline (reference sequence). CDR3 amino acids: CASSAGDRVNEAFF. The sequenced CDR3 bases are TGTGCCAGTAGTGCCGGCGACAGGGTGAATGAA.

Concerning this clone itself: The CDR3 is cut off 3 residues early in the read; its end comes from the germline J gene. The V call is TRBV6-1, the J call TRBJ1-4; D is unclear. There are 15 residues in the CDR3. The germline gives CDR1 MNHNS, CDR2 SASEGT. V lost 2 bases to trimming and J lost 5 bases, with 12 bases between them. CDR3 DNA (partial): TGTGCCAGCAGTGAATTGAGGGCAGTCAATGAAAAA. Its protein product is CASSELRAVNEK. The full CDR3 protein is CASSELRAVNEKLFF.

As concerns this clone: The read ends 3 residues before the CDR3 terminus; that terminus is restored from the germline J gene. This chain connects TRBV4-1 to TRBJ1-2; 9 nucleotides align to TRBD1. Unmatched junction bases numbered 10, after V lost 4 bases and J lost 1 base. Germline V gene lookup returns CDR1 MGHRA and CDR2 YSYEKL. CDR3 size: 17 residues. CDR3 in amino acids: CASSLSLGTGSNYGYTF. The sequenced part of the CDR3 DNA is TGCGCCAGCAGCCTCTCGCTCGGGACAGGGAGTAACTATGGC.

For this clone: The read finishes 3 residues shy of the CDR3 end, and the germline J gene is used to complete it. The genes are TRBV10-2 and TRBJ2-7; D gene ambiguous. Trimming took off 3 bases at V and 4 bases at J, with 7 bases between the two ends. The CDR3 runs 12 residues. Germline V gives CDR1 WSHSY, CDR2 SAAADI. The part of the CDR3 DNA that was read is TGCGCCAGCAGTGACGGTGGTTACGAG. This translates into CASSDGGYE. The full CDR3 protein is CASSDGGYEQYF.

Its frequency marks this clone as medium-sized. The CDR3 end lies 3 residues beyond the end of the read and is filled in from the germline J gene. The V gene is TRBV14, the J gene TRBJ1-2; 9 bases agree with TRBD1. V shed 6 bases and J 0 bases; nucleotides not matched to a gene: 8. The CDR3 has 16 amino acids. The germline gives CDR1 SGHDN, CDR2 FVKESK. CDR3 bases read: TGTGCCAGCAGTCATGGGACAGGGCGGACTAACTATGGC. It yields the protein CASSHGTGRTNYG. The full CDR3 protein reads CASSHGTGRTNYGYTF.

As to this clone: The CDR3 goes on 3 residues after the read ends, and that part is filled in from the germline J gene. The chain carries TRBV20-1 and TRBJ2-5, with a weak D call TRBD1 (5 bases). The CDR3 spans 12 residues. From germline, CDR1 is DFQATT and CDR2 SNEGSKA (reference sequence). Deletions cut 5 bases from V and 4 bases from J, with 11 bases between. The CDR3 sequence: CSARQRGETQYF. The sequenced part of the CDR3 DNA is TGCAGTGCTCGGCAAAGGGGAGAGACC.

On this clone itself: The observed sequence ends 3 residues before the CDR3 terminus, with the missing tail filled in from the germline J gene. The rearrangement joins TRBV2 to TRBJ2-7; a possible D gene is TRBD1 (6 bases). The CDR3 contains 13 residues. With 2 bases removed from V and 5 bases from J, the gap between germline ends came to 10 bases. Per germline, CDR1 SNHLY and CDR2 FYNNEI. This chain's CDR3 is CASSEQGFNEQYF. The covered CDR3 bases are TGTGCCAGCAGTGAACAGGGGTTTAACGAG. Full variable domain (missing parts from reference TRBV2 and TRBJ2-7): EPEVTQTPSHQVTQMGQEVILRCVPISNHLYFYWYRQILGQKVEFLVSFYNNEISEKSEIFDDQFSVERPDGSNFTLKIRSTKLEDSAMYFCASSEQGFNEQYFGPGTRLTVT.